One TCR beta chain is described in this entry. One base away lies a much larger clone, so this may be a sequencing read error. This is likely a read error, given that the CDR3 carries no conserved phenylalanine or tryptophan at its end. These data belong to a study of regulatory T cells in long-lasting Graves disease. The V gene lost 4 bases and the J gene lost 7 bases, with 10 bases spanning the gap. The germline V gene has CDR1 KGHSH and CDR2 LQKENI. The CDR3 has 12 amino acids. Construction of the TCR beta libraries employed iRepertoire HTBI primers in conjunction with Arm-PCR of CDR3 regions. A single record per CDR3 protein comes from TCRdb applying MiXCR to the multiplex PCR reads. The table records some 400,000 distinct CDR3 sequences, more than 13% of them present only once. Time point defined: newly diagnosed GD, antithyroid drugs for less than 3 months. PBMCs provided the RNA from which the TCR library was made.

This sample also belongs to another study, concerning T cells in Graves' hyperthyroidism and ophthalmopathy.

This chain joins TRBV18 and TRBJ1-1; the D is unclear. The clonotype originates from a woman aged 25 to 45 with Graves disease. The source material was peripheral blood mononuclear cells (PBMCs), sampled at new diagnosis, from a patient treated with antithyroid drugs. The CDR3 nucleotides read TGTGCCAGCTCACTCCTGAATAATGAAGCTTTCCTT. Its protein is CASSLLNNEAFL.